This entry lists 15 T cell receptor beta chains sequenced from one sample in a study of monozygotic twins with inflammatory bowel disease. TCRdb reprocessed the 5' RACE reads, with one entry per CDR3 protein and no DNA. Its clone listing holds some 170,000 distinct CDR3 sequences. Sequencing input: blood. All receptors derive from a human donor with ulcerative colitis or Crohn's disease, or a healthy co-twin of an affected twin (not recorded which).

The rearrangement joins TRBV20-1 to TRBJ2-7; TCRdb designates TRBD1, a call that cannot be tested without DNA. CDR3 length: 15 residues. Germline values: CDR1 DFQATT, CDR2 SNEGSKA (reference sequence). The CDR3 here is CSAREGGPGGYEQYF.

The V gene is TRBV5-1, the J gene TRBJ2-7; the TRBD2 assignment by TCRdb is unverifiable without DNA. This CDR3 is built from 16 residues. CDR1 is SGHRS and CDR2 is YFSETQ in the germline V gene. The CDR3 sequence is CASSLEVSSVFYEQYF.

V usage is TRBV15 and J usage is TRBJ2-7; lacking DNA, the TRBD1 call made by TCRdb goes unchecked. The CDR3 contains 15 residues. The germline gives CDR1 LNHNV, CDR2 YYDKDF (reference sequence). CDR3: CATSRDDREGDEQYF.

The CDR3: CASSKDRDNEQFF. The rearrangement links TRBV19 to TRBJ2-1; TCRdb indicates TRBD1, and absent DNA this call remains unverified. Germline V gene data show CDR1 as LNHDA and CDR2 as SQIVND (reference sequence). This CDR3 has 13 amino acids.

The chain uses TRBV9 and TRBJ1-1. This CDR3 comprises 13 residues. Germline V gene sequence: CDR1 SGDLS, CDR2 YYNGEE. The CDR3 sequence: CASSVGGDTEAFF.

The CDR3 region is CASSVSPLEQYF. The chain uses TRBV7-6 and TRBJ2-7. The CDR3 runs 12 residues. Germline CDR1 SGHVS, CDR2 FNYEAQ. The full variable domain, completed using reference TRBV7-6 and TRBJ2-7, is GAGVSQSPRYKVTKRGQDVALRCDPISGHVSLYWYRQALGQGPEFLTYFNYEAQQDKSGLPNDRFSAERPEGSISTLTIQRTEQRDSAMYRCASSVSPLEQYFGPGTRLTVT.

V usage is TRBV24-1 and J usage is TRBJ2-2; TCRdb gives TRBD1 as the D gene, but with no DNA this cannot be confirmed. The CDR3 is 16 amino acids. Germline CDR1 is KGHDR and CDR2 is SFDVKD. The chain's CDR3 is CATSDSRTVRTGELFF.

J is TRBJ2-1 and V is TRBV21-1; the TCRdb call, TRBD2, lacks DNA for checking. TRBV21-1 is annotated as a pseudogene. The CDR3 runs to 18 residues. CDR3 amino acids: CASSHGRLAGAKYNEQFF.

The genes are TRBV14 and TRBJ2-3. This CDR3 contains 14 residues. Germline V CDR1 and CDR2: SGHDN, FVKESK. CDR3 loop: CASSHKPGTDTQYF.

V and J are TRBV5-1 and TRBJ2-1; as DNA is missing, the TRBD2 call by TCRdb cannot be tested. CDR3 length: 13 residues. Germline V gene sequence: CDR1 SGHRS, CDR2 YFSETQ. CDR3 sequence reads: CASGWTSGIEQFF.

V usage is TRBV7-2 and J usage is TRBJ2-5. Germline-derived CDR1 and CDR2 are SGHTA and FQGNSA. The CDR3 runs to 14 residues. CDR3 loop: CASSLVPRQETQYF.

The chain's CDR3 is CASSPGTSGVYEQYF. The chain recombines TRBV7-7 with TRBJ2-7; TCRdb calls TRBD2, which cannot be checked without DNA. The CDR3 has 15 residues. Germline loops: CDR1 SSHAT, CDR2 FNYEAQ (reference sequence).

This chain links TRBV6-2 or TRBV6-3 with TRBJ2-1; TCRdb picks TRBD2, but there is no DNA to check that call. CDR1 MNHEY and CDR2 SVGEGT come from the germline V gene. This CDR3 comprises 15 residues. Here the CDR3 reads CASSFLAGGADEQFF.

The V gene is TRBV5-1, the J gene TRBJ2-7; the TRBD1 assignment by TCRdb is unverifiable without DNA. CDR1 SGHRS and CDR2 YFSETQ come from the germline V gene. The CDR3 sequence is 15 residues long. CDR3: CASSPFPGTTYEQYF.

V and J are TRBV5-1 and TRBJ1-1. Per the germline V gene, CDR1 is SGHRS and CDR2 is YFSETQ. This CDR3 is 13 amino acids long. Here the CDR3 reads CASSLGGWEEAFF.